This section outlines one TCR beta chain sequence together with its context. Which antigen it targets is not known. Nothing much larger sits one base from this clone, and base qualities are not available. The data are from a study of blood T cell repertoires in COVID-19 (TCRdb year 2020). Describing the broader study: Samples covering the acute and convalescent phases of COVID-19 were provided by collaborators in the United States, Italy and Spain. The material from the prospective study consisted of cDNA or gDNA derived from T cells, B-cell-depleted T cells, or PBMCs. Deeply sampled blood TCRbeta repertoires from subjects exposed to, actively infected with, or recovered from COVID-19 were included in the dataset. The repertoires were released in a freely available public database meant as a resource for research on the immune response to SARS-CoV-2. The samples were drawn from the first 160 participants of the ongoing ImmuneRACE study and from about 1,200 subjects provided by 6 global collaborators. Sample metadata almost always included a de-identified subject ID, COVID-19 status, age in years and sex. HLA class I and class II types, where available, came from metadata supplied by the sample provider rather than from assay-based typing. What the research found in general, with its limitations: The amount of clinical and demographic metadata varied by source and participant and was provided uncurated.

Based on the germline V gene, the CDR1 and CDR2 sequences are SGHNT and YENEEA. From cysteine to phenylalanine, the CDR3 is 13 amino acids long. Only the CDR3 DNA is retained, 39 bases long and in frame from the first base. Here V drops 8 bases and J drops 0 bases, and the junction holds 3 bases not matched to any gene. TCRbeta CDR3 regions were amplified from genomic DNA using the immunoSEQ Assay, a bias-controlled multiplex PCR. In the paper's pipeline: Within the assay, amplification of reference gene primers was used to estimate how many nucleated cells each sample contained. To quantify the absolute abundance of each unique TCRbeta CDR3 rearrangement, sequence reads were collapsed and filtered. For each sample, productive Simpson clonality was calculated as the square root of Simpson's diversity index over productive rearrangements. The immuneACCESS repertoire file appears here via TCRdb, limited to in-frame rearrangements. These files lack a portion of the clones; in checked studies, under half of the deficit traces to unresolved V genes, and the cause of the others is not known. Clone size and the V and J calls come from that table; the DNA yielded D and trimming. The sample table records over 200,000 clones; 85% of these occur just once. About 17% of the sample belongs to the ten largest clones.

Participants in the prospective study were aged 18 to 89 years, lived in over 20 United States geographic areas, and enrolled through a virtual design. Cohort assignment in the prospective study relied on participant-reported clinical history from a screening survey and a study questionnaire. Recovered participants in ImmuneRACE Cohort 3 were defined by two consecutive negative NP/OP PCR tests, clearance by a healthcare professional, or resolution of symptoms. Mobile phlebotomists in the prospective study collected whole blood, serum and a nasopharyngeal or oropharyngeal swab from every participant. Over a roughly 2-month period, participants in the prospective study had the option of providing additional blood draws and questionnaires. Prospective study blood samples were shipped either frozen or at room temperature before DNA extraction.

The receptor was derived from a man aged 40-49 years who had recovered from COVID-19. The sequence links TRBV11-3 to TRBJ2-7, and TRBD2 aligns with 8 junction nucleotides. The sequenced material came from PBMCs or T cells enriched from blood (not recorded which). The CDR3 protein: CASGTSGSYEQYF. The nucleotide sequence reads as follows: TGTGCCAGCGGAACTAGCGGCTCCTACGAGCAGTACTTC.